This paragraph covers one T cell receptor (beta chain) sequence. Its antigen is not identified. This entry is derived from a study of vaccination and CD4 T cells after COVID-19. Cultured CD4+ T-cell DNA underwent Oncomine TCR Beta short-read sequencing. Via MiXCR, TCRdb re-called the PCR reads, giving one row per CDR3 protein. The sample includes 9,000 to 15,000 distinct CDR3 sequences, more than 45% of them seen just once. Trimming stripped 1 base from V and 5 bases from J, with 11 bases between. This CDR3 is 14 amino acids long. Germline values: CDR1 LNHDA, CDR2 SQIVND (reference sequence). The treatment denotes: roughly 11-day PBMC culture with coronavirus spike peptide pools or control peptides (ViraFEST assay).

The TCR sequence derives from a human donor who had recovered from COVID-19. The sequenced material came from CD4+ T cells from blood, cultured in vitro. The chain recombines TRBV19 with TRBJ2-5; unclear D gene. The CDR3 DNA is TGTGCCAGTAGTATAGTTGACGGGCGGGAGACCCAGTACTTC. This encodes CASSIVDGRETQYF.